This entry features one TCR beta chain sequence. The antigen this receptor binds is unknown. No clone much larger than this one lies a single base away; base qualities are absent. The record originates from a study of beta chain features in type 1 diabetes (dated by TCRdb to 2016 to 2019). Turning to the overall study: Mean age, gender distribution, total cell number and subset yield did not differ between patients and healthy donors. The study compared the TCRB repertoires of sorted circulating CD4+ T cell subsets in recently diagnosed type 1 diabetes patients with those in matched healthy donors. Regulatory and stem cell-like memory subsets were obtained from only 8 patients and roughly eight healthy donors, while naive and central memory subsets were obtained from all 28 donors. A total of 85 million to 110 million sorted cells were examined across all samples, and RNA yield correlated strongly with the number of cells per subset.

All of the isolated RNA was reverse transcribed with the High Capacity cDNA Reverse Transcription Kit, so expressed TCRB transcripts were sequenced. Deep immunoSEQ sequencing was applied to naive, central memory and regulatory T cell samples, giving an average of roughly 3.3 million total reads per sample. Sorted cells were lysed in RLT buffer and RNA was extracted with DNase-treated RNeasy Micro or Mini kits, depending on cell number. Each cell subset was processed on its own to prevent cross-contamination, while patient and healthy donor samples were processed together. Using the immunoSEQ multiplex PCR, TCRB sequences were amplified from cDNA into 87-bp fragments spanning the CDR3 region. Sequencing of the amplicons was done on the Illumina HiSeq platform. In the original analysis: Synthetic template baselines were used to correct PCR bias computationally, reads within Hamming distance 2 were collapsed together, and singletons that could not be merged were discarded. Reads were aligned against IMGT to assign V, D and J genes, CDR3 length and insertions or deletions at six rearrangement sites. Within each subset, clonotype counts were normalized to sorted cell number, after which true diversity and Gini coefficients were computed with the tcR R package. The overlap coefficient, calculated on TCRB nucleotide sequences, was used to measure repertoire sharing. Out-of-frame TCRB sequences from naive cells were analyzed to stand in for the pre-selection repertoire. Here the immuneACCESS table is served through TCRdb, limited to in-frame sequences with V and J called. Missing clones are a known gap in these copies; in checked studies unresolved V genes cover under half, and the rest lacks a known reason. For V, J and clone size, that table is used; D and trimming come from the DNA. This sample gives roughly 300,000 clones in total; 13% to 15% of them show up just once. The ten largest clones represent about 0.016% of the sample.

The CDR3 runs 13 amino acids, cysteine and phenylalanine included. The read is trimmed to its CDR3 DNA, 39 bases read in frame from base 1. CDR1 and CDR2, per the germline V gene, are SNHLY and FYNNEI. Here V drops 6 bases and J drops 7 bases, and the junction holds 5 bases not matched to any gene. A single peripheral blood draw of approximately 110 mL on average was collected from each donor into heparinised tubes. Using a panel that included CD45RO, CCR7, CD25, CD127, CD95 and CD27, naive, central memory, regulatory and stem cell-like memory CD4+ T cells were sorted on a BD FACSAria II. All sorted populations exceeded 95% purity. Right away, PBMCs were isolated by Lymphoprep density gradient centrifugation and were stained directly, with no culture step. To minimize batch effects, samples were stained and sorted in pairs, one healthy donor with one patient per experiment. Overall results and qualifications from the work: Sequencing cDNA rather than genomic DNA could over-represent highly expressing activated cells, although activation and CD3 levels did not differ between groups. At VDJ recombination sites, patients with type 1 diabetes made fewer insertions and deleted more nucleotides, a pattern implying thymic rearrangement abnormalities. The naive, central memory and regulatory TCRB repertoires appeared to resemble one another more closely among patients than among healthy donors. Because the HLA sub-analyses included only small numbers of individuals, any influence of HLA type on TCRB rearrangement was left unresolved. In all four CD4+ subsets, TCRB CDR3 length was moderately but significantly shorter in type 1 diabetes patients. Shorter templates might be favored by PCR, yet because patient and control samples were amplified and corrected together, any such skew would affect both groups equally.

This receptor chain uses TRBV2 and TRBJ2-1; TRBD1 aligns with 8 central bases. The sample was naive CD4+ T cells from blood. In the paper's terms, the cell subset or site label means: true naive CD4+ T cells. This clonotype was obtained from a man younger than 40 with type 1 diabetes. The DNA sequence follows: TGTGCCAGCAGACGACAGGGGTTTAATGAGCAGTTCTTC. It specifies CASRRQGFNEQFF.